The rows below give T cell receptor beta chains drawn from one sample of a study of blood T cell repertoires in COVID-19. The data were produced by immunoSEQ multiplex PCR, yet TCRdb's version contains in-frame clones alone and is incomplete. The sample contains a few hundred thousand clones, around 83% of which appear only once. The sample consisted of peripheral blood. The receptors shown here come from a woman between 45 and 65 years old with acute or convalescent COVID-19. The CDR3 runs from the conserved cysteine through the conserved F or W. The order of the fields is V gene, D gene, clone size, J gene, CDR3 length, CDR3 DNA, CDR3 protein. The D gene is left open where the match is weak. Size is omitted from some rows. Given values are once, few, many or a class for expanded clones.

>TRBV2|.|.|TRBJ1-5|14
TGTGCCAGCAGTGTAAACAGCTACAATCAGCCCCAGCATTTT
CASSVNSYNQPQHF
>TRBV30|TRBD1|.|TRBJ1-3|13
TGTGCCTGGAGGAGGACAGGGGGAAACACCATATATTTT
CAWRRTGGNTIYF
>TRBV4-2|.|.|TRBJ2-5|13
TGTGCCAGCAGCCAAGAGAGCGAAGAGACCCAGTACTTC
CASSQESEETQYF
>TRBV21-1|.|.|TRBJ2-7|14
TGTGCCAGCAGCGGGCGGGACAGGGCCTACGAGCAGTACTTC
CASSGRDRAYEQYF
>TRBV11-2|.|.|TRBJ2-7|13
TGTGCCAGCAGCCCCAAGCCCACGGAGGAGCAGTACTTC
CASSPKPTEEQYF
>TRBV19|.|.|TRBJ2-3|14
TGTGCCAGTGGACGGGCCATCACAGGGGATACGCAGTATTTT
CASGRAITGDTQYF
>TRBV30|.|.|TRBJ1-2|13
TGTGCCTGGAGTGTACAACAGTTTAATGGCTACACCTTC
CAWSVQQFNGYTF
>TRBV5-1|.|.|TRBJ2-5|11
TGCGCCAGCCGGGTGGGTGAGACCCAGTACTTC
CASRVGETQYF
>TRBV28|.|.|TRBJ1-2|14
TGTGCCAGCAGTCCCGTTGACAGGTCGGATGGCTACACCTTC
CASSPVDRSDGYTF
>TRBV19|TRBD2|.|TRBJ2-1|16
TGTGCCAGTACACCTATGGGGACTAGCGGGAGAAATGAGCAGTTCTTC
CASTPMGTSGRNEQFF
>TRBV6-6|TRBD2|.|TRBJ2-5|16
TGTGCCAGCAGTTACCCATCTCGCGGGGGTCAGGAGACCCAGTACTTC
CASSYPSRGGQETQYF
>TRBV5-4|TRBD1|.|TRBJ1-1|14
TGTGCCAGCAGCCCACAGGACAGGGACACTGAAGCTTTCTTT
CASSPQDRDTEAFF
>TRBV25-1|TRBD1|once|TRBJ2-7|13
TGTGCCAGCAGTTGGGACAGGGGTGGGGAGCAGTACTTC
CASSWDRGGEQYF
>TRBV27|TRBD1|.|TRBJ1-1|16
TGTGCCAGCAGTTTAGCCTCAGGGGGCATGGTCACTGAAGCTTTCTTT
CASSLASGGMVTEAFF
>TRBV15|TRBD1|.|TRBJ2-3|16
TGTGCCACCAGCAGAGGGGCTGGACAGGGTACAGATACGCAGTATTTT
CATSRGAGQGTDTQYF
>TRBV28|.|.|TRBJ1-5|16
TGTGCCAGCAGACCCTTCGGACGGTCTTCGGGACAGCCCCAGCATTTT
CASRPFGRSSGQPQHF
>TRBV20-1|.|.|TRBJ1-1|10
TGCAGTGCCAGGCGTACTGAAGCTTTCTTT
CSARRTEAFF
>TRBV5-1|.|.|TRBJ2-5|13
TGCGCCAGCACCCAAGCCCTTCAAGAGACCCAGTACTTC
CASTQALQETQYF
>TRBV2|.|.|TRBJ2-7|10
TGTGCCAGCAGTCTAGGCGAGCAGTACTTC
CASSLGEQYF
>TRBV10-1|TRBD1|.|TRBJ2-1|14
TGCGCCAGCAGTGCGGGACAGATAGGCAATGAGCAGTTCTTC
CASSAGQIGNEQFF
>TRBV18|.|once|TRBJ2-3|15
TGTGCCAGCTCCCCACGGGATACGGGAACAGATACGCAGTATTTT
CASSPRDTGTDTQYF
>TRBV6-2/TRBV6-3|TRBD2|.|TRBJ2-3|18
TGTGCCAGCAGTTCCTCCACGGGACTAGCGGGAGGGTCAGATACGCAGTATTTT
CASSSSTGLAGGSDTQYF
>TRBV2|TRBD2|.|TRBJ2-2|16
TGTGCCAGCGGGGCGCTAGCGGGGATGAACACCGGGGAGCTGTTTTTT
CASGALAGMNTGELFF
>TRBV11-1|TRBD2|.|TRBJ2-7|14
TGTGCCAGCAGTCCGACCGGGACTAGCTACGAGCAGTACTTC
CASSPTGTSYEQYF
>TRBV13|TRBD1|.|TRBJ1-6|19
TGTGCCAGCAGCTTTTTCACTGACAGGGGAGGCTCCTATAATTCACCCCTCCACTTT
CASSFFTDRGGSYNSPLHF
>TRBV11-1|TRBD1|.|TRBJ1-3|14
TGTGCCAGCAGTCCGGGACAGATTGGAAACACCATATATTTT
CASSPGQIGNTIYF
>TRBV5-6|.|once|TRBJ2-3|15
TGTGCCAGCAGCTCGGTGGGAGCTAGCACAGATACGCAGTATTTT
CASSSVGASTDTQYF
>TRBV12-3/TRBV12-4|TRBD2|.|TRBJ2-7|13
TGTGCCAGCAGCCTAAGCGGGAGCTACGAGCAGTACTTC
CASSLSGSYEQYF
>TRBV28|.|.|TRBJ2-1|14
TGTGCCAGCAGTCCCGCCTTAGCGGCCGGGGGGCAGTTCTTC
CASSPALAAGGQFF